Sequencing of this T cell receptor beta chain was carried out in a study of beta chain features in type 1 diabetes. The whole isolated RNA underwent reverse transcription, so sequencing captured expressed TCRB transcripts. Only in-frame clones appear in the TCRdb table, and some are missing; sequencing was by immunoSEQ multiplex PCR. The sample has a few hundred thousand clones; more than 12% are singletons. There are 15 residues in the CDR3. Germline V gene sequence: CDR1 SGHTA, CDR2 FQGTGA. Between the trimmed V and J ends, which lost 4 bases and 0 bases, there was a span of 12 bases. The rearrangement uses TRBV7-3 and TRBJ1-1, with TRBD1 as a possible D gene (6 bases). The sample comprised naive CD4+ T cells from blood. This TCR was sampled from a woman under 30 in good health. The CDR3 protein is CASSSRTGMNTEAFF. As DNA, the CDR3 is TGTGCCAGCAGCTCCAGAACAGGGATGAACACTGAAGCTTTCTTT.